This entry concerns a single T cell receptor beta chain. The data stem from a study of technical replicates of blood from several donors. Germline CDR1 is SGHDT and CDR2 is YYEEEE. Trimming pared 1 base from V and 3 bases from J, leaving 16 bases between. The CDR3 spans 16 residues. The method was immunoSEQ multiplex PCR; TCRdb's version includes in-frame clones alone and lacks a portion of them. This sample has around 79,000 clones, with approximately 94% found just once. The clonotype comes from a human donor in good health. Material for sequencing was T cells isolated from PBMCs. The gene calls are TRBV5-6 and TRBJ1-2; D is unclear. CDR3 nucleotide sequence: TGTGCCAGCAGCTTGTTAGGGTTCCGGGGTTACTATGGCTACACCTTC. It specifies CASSLLGFRGYYGYTF.